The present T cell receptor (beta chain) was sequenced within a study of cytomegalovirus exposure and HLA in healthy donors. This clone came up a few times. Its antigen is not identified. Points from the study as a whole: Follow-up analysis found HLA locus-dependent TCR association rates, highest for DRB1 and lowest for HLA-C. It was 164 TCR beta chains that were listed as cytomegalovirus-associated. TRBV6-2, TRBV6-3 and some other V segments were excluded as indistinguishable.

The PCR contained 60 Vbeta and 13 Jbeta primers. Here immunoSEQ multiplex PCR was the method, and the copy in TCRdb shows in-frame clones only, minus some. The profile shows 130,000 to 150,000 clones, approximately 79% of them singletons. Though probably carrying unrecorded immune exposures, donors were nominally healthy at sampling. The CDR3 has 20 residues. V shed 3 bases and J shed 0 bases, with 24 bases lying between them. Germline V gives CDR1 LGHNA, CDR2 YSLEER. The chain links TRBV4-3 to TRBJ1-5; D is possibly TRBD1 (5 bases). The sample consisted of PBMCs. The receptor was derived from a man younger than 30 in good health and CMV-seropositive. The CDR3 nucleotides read TGCGCCAGCAGCCATAATTTGGGCTTCCCCGGGACTGCTAGCAATCAGCCCCAGCATTTT. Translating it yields CASSHNLGFPGTASNQPQHF.